This T cell receptor beta chain was sequenced during a study of OX40 agonist ivuxolimab in advanced cancers. As for the study more broadly: Ivuxolimab was an agonistic, fully human IgG2 monoclonal antibody directed against OX40 (CD134), a costimulatory receptor. Intravenous ivuxolimab was administered to patients every 2 weeks at six dose levels: 0.01, 0.1, 0.3, 1.5, 3 and 10 mg/kg. The purpose of peripheral TCRbeta sequencing was to test whether ivuxolimab changed TCR sequence diversity and led to clonal T-cell expansion. The monotherapy dose-escalation portion (N of about 49 patients) of the phase I ivuxolimab trial is reported in the paper. Prior anti-PD-1, anti-PD-L1 or anti-CTLA-4 therapy was permitted, and less than 45% of dose-escalation patients had received checkpoint inhibitors. Partial responses occurred in three dose-escalation patients, of whom one had hepatocellular carcinoma and two had cutaneous melanoma. Of the approximately 54 patients in dose escalation, around 20 had hepatocellular carcinoma, some 15 had melanoma, 9 had renal cell carcinoma and 9 had head and neck cancer. In the dose-escalation cohort, over 65% of patients were male, and the mean age was around 60 years, with a range of roughly 20 to 80.

For this clone: Its antigen specificity is not known. No much larger clone exists at a distance of one base, and base qualities are not known.

From the cysteine up to the phenylalanine, the CDR3 has a length of 15 residues. The entry retains the CDR3 DNA only, 45 bases that are in frame from base 1. Reading the germline V gene gives CDR1 SGHDT and CDR2 YYEEEE. V and J lose 4 bases and 2 bases, and a span of 14 bases separates them. For sequencing of the TCRbeta CDR3 region, genomic DNA was extracted from the sorted cells. The immunoSEQ Assay was used to sequence the TCRbeta CDR3 regions. Held by TCRdb, this immuneACCESS table contains in-frame sequences only and omits some clones. Under half of the omission traces to an unresolved V gene where checked; the cause of the rest is unknown. This sample holds some 100,000 clones; around 94% were observed only once. Over 2% of the sample lies in the top ten. The trial excluded patients who had a history of autoimmune disease or were on systemic immunosuppression. Peripheral blood for TCR sequencing was collected from all dose cohorts at baseline, on cycle 4 day 1, and on cycle 7 day 1. Samples were obtained from an open-label, multicenter, first-in-human phase I dose-escalation trial of ivuxolimab. The trial enrolled adults with locally advanced or metastatic head and neck squamous cell, hepatocellular, melanoma or renal cell carcinoma. Before TCR sequencing, CD4+ T cells and CD8+ T cells from peripheral blood were sorted into separate populations.

The research as a whole found: Antigen specificity was not determined for the clonally expanded peripheral T cells. After ivuxolimab, more expanded clones were found on average in CD8+ T cells than in CD4+ T cells. Low levels of normalized T-cell clonal expansion were also shown by some nonresponding patients. At doses of 0.1 to 3.0 mg/kg, clonal expansion of both CD4+ and CD8+ T cells in blood was seen between baseline and week 6. In the 0.1-3.0 mg/kg groups, partial responders had among the lowest normalized peripheral clonal expansion, particularly in CD8+ T cells.

The starting material was CD4+ or CD8+ T cells sorted from blood, obtained in a trial of the OX40 agonist ivuxolimab. The chain links TRBV5-6 with TRBJ2-3; the D gene remains uncertain. The sequence was obtained from an adult with an advanced solid tumor such as melanoma, head and neck, liver or kidney cancer. The DNA reads as follows: TGTGCCAGCAGCCCCGGTATGTGGTTCACAGATACGCAGTATTTT. Its protein is CASSPGMWFTDTQYF.